The rows below give T cell receptor beta chains drawn from one sample of a study of cytomegalovirus exposure and HLA in healthy donors. Sequencing was performed with immunoSEQ multiplex PCR; in TCRdb, only in-frame clones are kept and a portion is missing. The table shows approximately 120,000 clones, with roughly 66% occurring only once. Input material: PBMCs. The receptors come from a man in his fifties or sixties in good health and CMV-seropositive. CDR3s include the opening cysteine and the closing phenylalanine or tryptophan. D genes are given only for firm matches. Clone size, where shown, is once, few, many, or a class for clones that have expanded.

d_call clone_size j_call v_call cdr3_length cdr3_nt cdr3_aa
- - TRBJ1-6 TRBV5-4 13 TGTGCCAGCAGCGTCCAGCCTGCGGCTCCCCTCCACTTT CASSVQPAAPLHF
- - TRBJ2-7 TRBV5-1 14 TGCGCCAGCAGATACCGGACAGACTCCTACGAGCAGTACTTC CASRYRTDSYEQYF
TRBD2 - TRBJ2-7 TRBV7-9 18 TGTGCCAGCACCCTCGTGGGTATCCGGGCGGGGGATAATTACGAGCAGTACTTC CASTLVGIRAGDNYEQYF
- - TRBJ2-7 TRBV11-3 14 TGTGCCAGCAGCTTAGGACAGGCTTCCTACGAGCAGTACTTC CASSLGQASYEQYF
- - TRBJ2-2 TRBV6-1 15 TGTGCCAGCAGTCGGGGGGCCCTCAACACCGGGGAGCTGTTTTTT CASSRGALNTGELFF
TRBD1 - TRBJ2-3 TRBV13 15 TGTGCCAGCAGCCTACGACAGGGATCGGCAGATACGCAGTATTTT CASSLRQGSADTQYF
- few TRBJ2-1 TRBV11-3 12 TGTGCCAGCAACGACAGAAGTAATGAGCAGTTCTTC CASNDRSNEQFF
TRBD2 few TRBJ2-1 TRBV11-2 18 TGTGCCAGCAGCACTCGCCTGGGACTAGCGGGGGGGCGTAATGAGCAGTTCTTC CASSTRLGLAGGRNEQFF
- - TRBJ1-3 TRBV5-4 17 TGTGCCAGCAGCCCCGGTTGGAGGTCCAACTCTGGAAACACCATATATTTT CASSPGWRSNSGNTIYF
- - TRBJ2-5 TRBV5-1 14 TGCGCCAGCAGCTTGGCCTCGTTCCAAGAGACCCAGTACTTC CASSLASFQETQYF
TRBD1 - TRBJ1-2 TRBV15 14 TGTGCCACCAGCAGGGACAGGGGGCAACGTGGCTACACCTTC CATSRDRGQRGYTF
- - TRBJ1-2 TRBV11-1 12 TGTGCCAGCAGCTGGGGGGGCACTGGCTACACCTTC CASSWGGTGYTF
TRBD2 - TRBJ2-7 TRBV11-2 13 TGTGCCAGCCGCGACCAGGGAGGGTACGAGCAGTACTTC CASRDQGGYEQYF
- - TRBJ1-5 TRBV18 13 TGTGCCAGCTCACCGCGTGACAATCAGCCCCAGCATTTT CASSPRDNQPQHF
- - TRBJ2-2 TRBV30 13 TGTGCCTGGACGGAGGAGAACACCGGGGAGCTGTTTTTT CAWTEENTGELFF
- once TRBJ2-1 TRBV2 12 TGTGCCAGCTTGAACCAACCACGGGAGCAGTTCTTC CASLNQPREQFF
- - TRBJ2-5 TRBV2 11 TGTGCCAGCAGCGTTCTAGAGACCCAGTACTTC CASSVLETQYF
TRBD2 - TRBJ2-2 TRBV7-9 18 TGTGCCAGCAGCTTCTCGGAGCTAGCGGGGGGAGGCACCGGGGAGCTGTTTTTT CASSFSELAGGGTGELFF
TRBD2 - TRBJ2-2 TRBV25-1 16 TGTGCCAGCAGTCAAACCGGGGGGGTGGGCACCGGGGAGCTGTTTTTT CASSQTGGVGTGELFF
- few TRBJ1-6 TRBV9 15 TGTGCCAGCAGCTTTACAGCCGCTTTGAATTCACCCCTCCACTTT CASSFTAALNSPLHF
- - TRBJ2-1 TRBV6-1 15 TGTGCCAGCAGTGAAATGAGCGGATCCTACAATGAGCAGTTCTTC CASSEMSGSYNEQFF
TRBD2 - TRBJ2-1 TRBV19 15 TGTGCCAGTATGGAGCGGGGGGGCCTCGGGAATGAGCAGTTCTTC CASMERGGLGNEQFF
- - TRBJ1-2 TRBV20-1 10 TGCAGTGCTAGTGACAGAGACTACACCTTC CSASDRDYTF
TRBD1 - TRBJ1-5 TRBV2 14 TGTGCCAGCAGCGGGCAGGGGGCCTATCAGCCCCAGCATTTT CASSGQGAYQPQHF
- - TRBJ2-3 TRBV5-6 14 TGTGCCAGCAGCTTAGCCAGGATTGCAGATACGCAGTATTTT CASSLARIADTQYF
- - TRBJ1-2 TRBV7-9 12 TGTTCCAGCGATTTCTCTTCGGGTGGCTACACCTTC CSSDFSSGGYTF
- - TRBJ2-2 TRBV9 12 TGTGCCAGCAGAATAGACACCGGGGAGCTGTTTTTT CASRIDTGELFF
TRBD1 - TRBJ1-2 TRBV4-1 15 TGCGCCAGCAGCCAAGTGGGGACAGGACTCTATGGCTACACCTTC CASSQVGTGLYGYTF